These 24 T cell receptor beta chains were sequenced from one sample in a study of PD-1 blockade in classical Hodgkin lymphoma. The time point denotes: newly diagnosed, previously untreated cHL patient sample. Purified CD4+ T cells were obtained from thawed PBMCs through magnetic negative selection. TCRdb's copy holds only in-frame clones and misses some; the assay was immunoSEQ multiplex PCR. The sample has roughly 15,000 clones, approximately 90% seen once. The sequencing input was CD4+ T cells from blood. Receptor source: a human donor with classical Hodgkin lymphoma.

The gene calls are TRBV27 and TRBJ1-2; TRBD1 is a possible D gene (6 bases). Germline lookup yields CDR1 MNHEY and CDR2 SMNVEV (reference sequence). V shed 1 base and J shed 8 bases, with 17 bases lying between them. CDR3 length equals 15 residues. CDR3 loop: CASSLLTGTRSGYTF. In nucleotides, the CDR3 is TGTGCCAGCAGTTTATTGACAGGAACTAGATCGGGCTACACCTTC.

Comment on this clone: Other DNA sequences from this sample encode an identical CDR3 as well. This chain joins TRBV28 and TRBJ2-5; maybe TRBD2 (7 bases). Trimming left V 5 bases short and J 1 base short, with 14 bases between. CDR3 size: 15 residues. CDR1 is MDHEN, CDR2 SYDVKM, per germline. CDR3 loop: CASSRGGGPQETQYF. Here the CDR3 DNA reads TGTGCCAGCAGTCGAGGGGGAGGGCCCCAAGAGACCCAGTACTTC.

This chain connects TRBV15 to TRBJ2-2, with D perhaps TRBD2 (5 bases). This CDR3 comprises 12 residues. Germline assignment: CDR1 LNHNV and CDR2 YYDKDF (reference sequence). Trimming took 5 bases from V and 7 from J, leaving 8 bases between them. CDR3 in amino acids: CATSHRDGELFF. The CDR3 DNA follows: TGTGCCACCAGCCACCGGGACGGGGAGCTGTTTTTT.

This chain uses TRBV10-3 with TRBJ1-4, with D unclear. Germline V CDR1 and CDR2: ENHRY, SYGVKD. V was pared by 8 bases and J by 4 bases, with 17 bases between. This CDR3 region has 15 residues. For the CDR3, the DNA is TGTGCCATCTCCGCCGGGCTGCAGAATAATGAAAAACTGTTTTTT. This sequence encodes CAISAGLQNNEKLFF.

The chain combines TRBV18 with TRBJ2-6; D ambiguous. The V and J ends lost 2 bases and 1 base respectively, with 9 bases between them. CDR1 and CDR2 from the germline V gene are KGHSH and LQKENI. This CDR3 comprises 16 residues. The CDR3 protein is CASSPSGRSGANVLTF. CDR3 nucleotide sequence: TGTGCCAGCTCACCATCTGGTCGGTCTGGGGCCAACGTCCTGACTTTC.

The chain's CDR3 is CASRYGVEKLFF. The CDR3 region has the DNA TGTGCCAGCAGATACGGGGTTGAAAAACTGTTTTTT. This chain links TRBV2 with TRBJ1-4; D is unclear. V lost 6 bases, J lost 7 bases, and 9 bases lay in between. The CDR3 has 12 amino acids. CDR1 and CDR2 from the germline V gene are SNHLY and FYNNEI.

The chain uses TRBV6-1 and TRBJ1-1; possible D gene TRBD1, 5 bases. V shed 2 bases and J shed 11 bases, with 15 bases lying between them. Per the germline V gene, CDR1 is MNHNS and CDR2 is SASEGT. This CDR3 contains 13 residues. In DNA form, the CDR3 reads TGTGCCAGCAGTGAAAGGCCCAGGGAGGTGGCTTTCTTT. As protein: CASSERPREVAFF.

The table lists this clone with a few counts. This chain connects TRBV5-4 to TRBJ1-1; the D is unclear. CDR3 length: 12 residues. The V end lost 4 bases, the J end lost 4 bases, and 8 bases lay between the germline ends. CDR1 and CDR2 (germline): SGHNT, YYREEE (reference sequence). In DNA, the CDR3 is TGTGCCAGCAGCAACCTGGGCACTGAAGCTTTCTTT. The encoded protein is CASSNLGTEAFF. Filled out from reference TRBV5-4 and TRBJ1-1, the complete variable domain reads ETGVTQSPTHLIKTRGQQVTLRCSSQSGHNTVSWYQQALGQGPQFIFQYYREEENGRGNFPPRFSGLQFPNYSSELNVNALELDDSALYLCASSNLGTEAFFGQGTRLTVV.

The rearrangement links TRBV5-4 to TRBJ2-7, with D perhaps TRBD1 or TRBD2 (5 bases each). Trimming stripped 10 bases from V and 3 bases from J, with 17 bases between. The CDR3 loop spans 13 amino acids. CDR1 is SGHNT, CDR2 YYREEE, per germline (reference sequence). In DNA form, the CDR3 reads TGTGCCTTTACGGGACCTAGCAGCTACGAGCAGTACTTC. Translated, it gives CAFTGPSSYEQYF.

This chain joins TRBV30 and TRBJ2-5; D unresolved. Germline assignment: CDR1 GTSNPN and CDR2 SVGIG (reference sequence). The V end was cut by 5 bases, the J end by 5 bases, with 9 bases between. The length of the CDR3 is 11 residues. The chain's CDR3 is CAWGLLETQYF. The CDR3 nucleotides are TGTGCCTGGGGCCTACTGGAGACCCAGTACTTC.

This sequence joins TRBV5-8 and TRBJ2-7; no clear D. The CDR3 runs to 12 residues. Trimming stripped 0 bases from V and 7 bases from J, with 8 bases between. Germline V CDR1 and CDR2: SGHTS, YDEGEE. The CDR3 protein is CASSLAVGEQYF. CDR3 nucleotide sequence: TGTGCCAGCAGCTTGGCCGTGGGGGAGCAGTACTTC.

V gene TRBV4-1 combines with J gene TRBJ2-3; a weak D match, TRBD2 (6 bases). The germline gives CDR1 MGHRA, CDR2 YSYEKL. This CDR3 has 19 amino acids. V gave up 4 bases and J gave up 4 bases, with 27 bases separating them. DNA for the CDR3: TGCGCCAGCAGCCTGAAATGGCAGGGAGGTGAGACCGGGGCAGATACGCAGTATTTT. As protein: CASSLKWQGGETGADTQYF.

CDR3 nucleotides: TGTGCCAGCAGCCTCCCGGGACTAACAAGCTCCTACGAGCAGTACTTC. Translation: CASSLPGLTSSYEQYF. The rearrangement joins TRBV5-4 to TRBJ2-7, with 7 bases fitting TRBD2. V shed 4 bases, J shed 0 bases, and the junction held 10 bases outside the gene matches. CDR1 is SGHNT, CDR2 YYREEE, per germline (reference sequence). This CDR3 region has 16 residues.

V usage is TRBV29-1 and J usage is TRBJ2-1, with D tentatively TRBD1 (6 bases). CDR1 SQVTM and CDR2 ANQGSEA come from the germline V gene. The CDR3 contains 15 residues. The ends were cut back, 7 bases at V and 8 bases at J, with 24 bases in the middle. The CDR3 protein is CSALLGLGTRDEQFF. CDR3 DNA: TGCAGCGCCCTCTTAGGGCTAGGGACAAGGGATGAGCAGTTCTTC.

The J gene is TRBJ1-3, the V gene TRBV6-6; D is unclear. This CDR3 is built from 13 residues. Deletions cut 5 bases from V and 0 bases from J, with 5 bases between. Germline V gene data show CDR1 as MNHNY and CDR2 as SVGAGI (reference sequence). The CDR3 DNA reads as TGTGCCAGCAGTACGTACTCTGGAAACACCATATATTTT. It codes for CASSTYSGNTIYF.

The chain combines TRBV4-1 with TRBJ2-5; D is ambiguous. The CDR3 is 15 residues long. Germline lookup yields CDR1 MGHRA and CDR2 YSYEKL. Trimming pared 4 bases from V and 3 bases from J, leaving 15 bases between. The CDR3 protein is CASSLLRGPEETQYF. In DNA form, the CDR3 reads TGCGCCAGCAGCCTCCTCCGAGGCCCAGAAGAGACCCAGTACTTC.

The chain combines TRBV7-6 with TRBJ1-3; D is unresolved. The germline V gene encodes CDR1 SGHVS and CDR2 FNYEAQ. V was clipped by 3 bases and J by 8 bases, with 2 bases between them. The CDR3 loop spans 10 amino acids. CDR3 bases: TGTGCCAGCAGCTTTGACACCATATATTTT. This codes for CASSFDTIYF. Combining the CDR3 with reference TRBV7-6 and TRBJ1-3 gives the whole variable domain GAGVSQSPRYKVTKRGQDVALRCDPISGHVSLYWYRQALGQGPEFLTYFNYEAQQDKSGLPNDRFSAERPEGSISTLTIQRTEQRDSAMYRCASSFDTIYFGEGSWLTVV.

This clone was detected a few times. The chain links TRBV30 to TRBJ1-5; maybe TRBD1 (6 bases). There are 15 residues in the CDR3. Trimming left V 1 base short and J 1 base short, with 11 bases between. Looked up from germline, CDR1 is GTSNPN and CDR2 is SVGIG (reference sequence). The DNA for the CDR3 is TGTGCCTGGAGTGGGGGCAGGGGAAGCAATCAGCCCCAGCATTTT. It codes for CAWSGGRGSNQPQHF. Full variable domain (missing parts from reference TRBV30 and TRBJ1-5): SQTIHQWPATLVQPVGSPLSLECTVEGTSNPNLYWYRQAAGRGLQLLFYSVGIGQISSEVPQNLSASRPQDRQFILSSKKLLLSDSGFYLCAWSGGRGSNQPQHFGDGTRLSIL.

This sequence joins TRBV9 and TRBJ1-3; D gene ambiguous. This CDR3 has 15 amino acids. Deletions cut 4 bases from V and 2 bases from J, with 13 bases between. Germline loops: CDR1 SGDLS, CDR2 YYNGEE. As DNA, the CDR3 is TGTGCCAGCAGCCCCGTGGCTGCTCCTGGAAACACCATATATTTT. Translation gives CASSPVAAPGNTIYF. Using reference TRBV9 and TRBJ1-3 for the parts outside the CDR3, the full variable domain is DSGVTQTPKHLITATGQRVTLRCSPRSGDLSVYWYQQSLDQGLQFLIQYYNGEERAKGNILERFSAQQFPDLHSELNLSSLELGDSALYFCASSPVAAPGNTIYFGEGSWLTVV.

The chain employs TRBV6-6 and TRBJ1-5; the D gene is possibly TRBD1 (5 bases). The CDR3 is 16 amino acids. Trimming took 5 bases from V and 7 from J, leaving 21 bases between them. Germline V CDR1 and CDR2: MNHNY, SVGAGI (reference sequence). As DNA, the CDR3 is TGTGCCAGCAGTCCGCCTTGGGGGGGGGAGAGGCAGCCCCAGCATTTT. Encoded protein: CASSPPWGGERQPQHF.

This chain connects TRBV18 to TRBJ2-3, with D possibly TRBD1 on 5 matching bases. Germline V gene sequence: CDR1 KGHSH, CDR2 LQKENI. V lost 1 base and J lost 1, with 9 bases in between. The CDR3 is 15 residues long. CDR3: CASSPRGRGTDTQYF. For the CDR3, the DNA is TGTGCCAGCTCACCACGGGGCAGGGGCACAGATACGCAGTATTTT.

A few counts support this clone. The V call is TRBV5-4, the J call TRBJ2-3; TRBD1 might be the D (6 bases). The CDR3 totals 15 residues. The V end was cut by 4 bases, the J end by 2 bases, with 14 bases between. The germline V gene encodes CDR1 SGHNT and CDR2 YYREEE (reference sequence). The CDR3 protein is CASSLGQSPTDTQYF. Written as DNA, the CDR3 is TGTGCCAGCAGCCTCGGACAGTCCCCCACAGATACGCAGTATTTT. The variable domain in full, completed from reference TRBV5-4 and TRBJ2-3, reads ETGVTQSPTHLIKTRGQQVTLRCSSQSGHNTVSWYQQALGQGPQFIFQYYREEENGRGNFPPRFSGLQFPNYSSELNVNALELDDSALYLCASSLGQSPTDTQYFGPGTRLTVL.

As DNA, the CDR3 is TGTGCCAGCAGTTTATCGCTAGCGGCTTACACAGATACGCAGTATTTT. As protein: CASSLSLAAYTDTQYF. The V call is TRBV27, the J call TRBJ2-3, with 7 bases lining up with TRBD2. The ends lost 0 bases at V and 2 bases at J; junction bases unmatched: 5. The length of the CDR3 is 16 residues. Germline V CDR1 and CDR2: MNHEY, SMNVEV (reference sequence).

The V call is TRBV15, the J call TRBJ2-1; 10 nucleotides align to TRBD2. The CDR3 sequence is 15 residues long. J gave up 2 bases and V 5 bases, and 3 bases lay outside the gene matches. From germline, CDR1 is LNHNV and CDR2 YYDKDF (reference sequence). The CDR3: CATSASGRAYNEQFF. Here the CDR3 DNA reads TGTGCCACCAGCGCGAGCGGGAGGGCCTACAATGAGCAGTTCTTC.